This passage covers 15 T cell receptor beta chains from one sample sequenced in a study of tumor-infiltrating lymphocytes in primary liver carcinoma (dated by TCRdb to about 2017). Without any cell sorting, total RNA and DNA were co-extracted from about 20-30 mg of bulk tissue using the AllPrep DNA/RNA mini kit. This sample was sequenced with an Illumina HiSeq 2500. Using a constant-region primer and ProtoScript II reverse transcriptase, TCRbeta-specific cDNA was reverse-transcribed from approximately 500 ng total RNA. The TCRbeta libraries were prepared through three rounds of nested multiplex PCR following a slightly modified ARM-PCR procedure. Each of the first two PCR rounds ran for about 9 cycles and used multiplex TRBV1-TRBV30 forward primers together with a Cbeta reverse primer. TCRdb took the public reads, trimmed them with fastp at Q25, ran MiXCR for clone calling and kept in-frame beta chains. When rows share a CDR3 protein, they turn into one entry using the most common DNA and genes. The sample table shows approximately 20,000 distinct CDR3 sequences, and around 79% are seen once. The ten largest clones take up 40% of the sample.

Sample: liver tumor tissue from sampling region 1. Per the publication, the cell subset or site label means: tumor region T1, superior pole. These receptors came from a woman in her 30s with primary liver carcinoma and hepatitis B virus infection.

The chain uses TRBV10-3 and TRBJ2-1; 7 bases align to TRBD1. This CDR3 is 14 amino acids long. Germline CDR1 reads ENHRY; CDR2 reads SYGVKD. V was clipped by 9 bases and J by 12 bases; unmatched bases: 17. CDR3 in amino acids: CAIGDVGGIDVQFF. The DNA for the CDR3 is TGTGCCATTGGTGATGTAGGGGGCATCGATGTGCAGTTCTTC.

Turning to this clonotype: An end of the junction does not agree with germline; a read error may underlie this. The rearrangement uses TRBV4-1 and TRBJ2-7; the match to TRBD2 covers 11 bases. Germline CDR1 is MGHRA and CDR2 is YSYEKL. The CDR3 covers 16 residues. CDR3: CISSQEGTSGFYEQYF. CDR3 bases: TGTATCAGCAGCCAAGAGGGGACTAGCGGCTTTTACGAGCAGTACTTC.

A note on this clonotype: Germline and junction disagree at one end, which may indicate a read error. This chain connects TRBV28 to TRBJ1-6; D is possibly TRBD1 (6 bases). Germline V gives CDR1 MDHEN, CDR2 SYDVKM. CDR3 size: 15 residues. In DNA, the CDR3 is TGTGGCAGCAGTCAAGGGACATCATATAATTCACGCCTCCACTTT. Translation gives CGSSQGTSYNSRLHF.

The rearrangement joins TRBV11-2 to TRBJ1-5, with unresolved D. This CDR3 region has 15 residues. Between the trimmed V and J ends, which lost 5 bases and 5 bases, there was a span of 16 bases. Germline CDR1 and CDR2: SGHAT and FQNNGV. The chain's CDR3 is CASSVRMGGDQPQHF. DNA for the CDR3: TGTGCCAGCAGCGTCCGGATGGGAGGAGATCAGCCCCAGCATTTT.

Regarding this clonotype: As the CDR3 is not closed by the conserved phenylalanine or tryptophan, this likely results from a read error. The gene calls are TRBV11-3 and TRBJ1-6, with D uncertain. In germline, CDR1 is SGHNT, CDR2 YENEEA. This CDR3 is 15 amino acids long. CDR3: CASSFKWNYNSHLHY. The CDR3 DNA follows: TGTGCCAGCAGCTTTAAGTGGAACTATAATTCACACCTCCACTAT.

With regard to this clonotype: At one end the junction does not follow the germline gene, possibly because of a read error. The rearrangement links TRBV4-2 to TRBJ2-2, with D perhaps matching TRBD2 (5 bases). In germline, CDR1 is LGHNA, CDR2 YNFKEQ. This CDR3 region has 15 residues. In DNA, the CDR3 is TGTGCCAGCAGCCAAGAGCTGGGAAACACCGGGGAGATGTTTTTT. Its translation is CASSQELGNTGEMFF.

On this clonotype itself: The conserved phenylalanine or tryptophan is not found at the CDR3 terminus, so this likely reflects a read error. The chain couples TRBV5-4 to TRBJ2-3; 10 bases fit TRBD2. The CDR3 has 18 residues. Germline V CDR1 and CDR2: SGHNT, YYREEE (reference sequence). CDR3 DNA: TGTGCCGGCAGTAACCCGGTGGCTAGCGGGAGTCGGACAGATACGCAGTATCTT. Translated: CAGSNPVASGSRTDTQYL.

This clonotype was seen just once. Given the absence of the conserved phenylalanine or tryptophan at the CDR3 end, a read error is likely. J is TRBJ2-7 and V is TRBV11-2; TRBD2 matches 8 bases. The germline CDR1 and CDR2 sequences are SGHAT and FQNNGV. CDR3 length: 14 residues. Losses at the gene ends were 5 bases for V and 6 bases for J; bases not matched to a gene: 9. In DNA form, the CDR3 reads TGTGCCAGCAGCCGCCTCGGGAGGGGGGGCGAGCAGTACATC. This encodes CASSRLGRGGEQYI.

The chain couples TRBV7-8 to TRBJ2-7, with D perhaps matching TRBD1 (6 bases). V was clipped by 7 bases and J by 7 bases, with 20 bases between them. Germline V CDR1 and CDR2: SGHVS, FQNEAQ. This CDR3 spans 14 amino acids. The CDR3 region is CASIATPGVPEQYF. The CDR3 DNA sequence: TGTGCCAGCATCGCGACGCCAGGGGTCCCTGAGCAGTACTTC.

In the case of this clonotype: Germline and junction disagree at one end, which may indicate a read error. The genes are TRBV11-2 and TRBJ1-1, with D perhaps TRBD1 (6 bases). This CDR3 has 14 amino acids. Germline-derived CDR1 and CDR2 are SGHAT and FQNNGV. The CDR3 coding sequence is TGTGTCAGCAGATATACAAGGGGGAGGGCTGAAGCTTTCTTC. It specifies CVSRYTRGRAEAFF.

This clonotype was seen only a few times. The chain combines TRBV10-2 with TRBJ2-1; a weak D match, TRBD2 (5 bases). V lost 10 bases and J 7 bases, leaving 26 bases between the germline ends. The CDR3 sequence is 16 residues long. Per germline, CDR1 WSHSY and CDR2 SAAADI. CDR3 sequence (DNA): TGCGCCACCCAAACAATTCGTCTAGGACGAGGGAATGAGCAGTTCTTC. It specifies CATQTIRLGRGNEQFF.

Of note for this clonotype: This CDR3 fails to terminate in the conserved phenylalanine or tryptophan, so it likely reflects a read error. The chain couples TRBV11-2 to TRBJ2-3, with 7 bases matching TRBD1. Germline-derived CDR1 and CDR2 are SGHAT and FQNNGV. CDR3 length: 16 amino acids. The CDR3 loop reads CVSSRMRQGRGDTQYL. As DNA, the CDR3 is TGTGTCAGCAGCCGGATGCGACAGGGAAGGGGGGATACGCAGTATCTT.

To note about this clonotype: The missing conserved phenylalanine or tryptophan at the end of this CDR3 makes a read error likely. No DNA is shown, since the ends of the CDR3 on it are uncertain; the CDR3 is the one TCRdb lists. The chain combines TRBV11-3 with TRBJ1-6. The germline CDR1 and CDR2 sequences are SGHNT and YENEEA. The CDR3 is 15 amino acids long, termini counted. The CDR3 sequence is CASIFKWSYNSPLHS.

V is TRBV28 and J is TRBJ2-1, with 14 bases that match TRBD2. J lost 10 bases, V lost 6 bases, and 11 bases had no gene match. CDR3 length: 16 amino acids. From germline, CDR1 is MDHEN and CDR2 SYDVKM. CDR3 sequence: CASSPGTSGSTQEQFF. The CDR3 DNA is TGTGCCAGCAGCCCCGGGACTAGCGGGAGTACACAGGAGCAGTTCTTC.

In DNA, the CDR3 is TGTGCCATCATCTCAAGAGGCGGGGAGCTGTTTTTT. This encodes CAIISRGGELFF. The gene calls are TRBV7-9 and TRBJ2-2; D gene ambiguous. The CDR3 is 12 amino acids. Germline loops: CDR1 SEHNR, CDR2 FQNEAQ (reference sequence). V lost 10 bases and J 7 bases, leaving 13 bases between the germline ends.